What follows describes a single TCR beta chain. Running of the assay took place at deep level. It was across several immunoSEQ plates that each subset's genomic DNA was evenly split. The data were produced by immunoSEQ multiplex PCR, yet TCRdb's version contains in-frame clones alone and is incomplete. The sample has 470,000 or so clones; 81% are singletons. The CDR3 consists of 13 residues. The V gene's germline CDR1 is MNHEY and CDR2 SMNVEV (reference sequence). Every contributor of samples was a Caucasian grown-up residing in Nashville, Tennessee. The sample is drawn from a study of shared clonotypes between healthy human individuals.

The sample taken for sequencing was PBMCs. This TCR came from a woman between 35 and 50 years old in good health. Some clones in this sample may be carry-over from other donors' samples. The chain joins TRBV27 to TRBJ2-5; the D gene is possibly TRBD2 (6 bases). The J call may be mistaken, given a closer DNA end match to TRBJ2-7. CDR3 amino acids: CATGIGGSLEQYF. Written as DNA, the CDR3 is TGTGCCACAGGGATTGGGGGGTCTCTCGAGCAGTACTTC.